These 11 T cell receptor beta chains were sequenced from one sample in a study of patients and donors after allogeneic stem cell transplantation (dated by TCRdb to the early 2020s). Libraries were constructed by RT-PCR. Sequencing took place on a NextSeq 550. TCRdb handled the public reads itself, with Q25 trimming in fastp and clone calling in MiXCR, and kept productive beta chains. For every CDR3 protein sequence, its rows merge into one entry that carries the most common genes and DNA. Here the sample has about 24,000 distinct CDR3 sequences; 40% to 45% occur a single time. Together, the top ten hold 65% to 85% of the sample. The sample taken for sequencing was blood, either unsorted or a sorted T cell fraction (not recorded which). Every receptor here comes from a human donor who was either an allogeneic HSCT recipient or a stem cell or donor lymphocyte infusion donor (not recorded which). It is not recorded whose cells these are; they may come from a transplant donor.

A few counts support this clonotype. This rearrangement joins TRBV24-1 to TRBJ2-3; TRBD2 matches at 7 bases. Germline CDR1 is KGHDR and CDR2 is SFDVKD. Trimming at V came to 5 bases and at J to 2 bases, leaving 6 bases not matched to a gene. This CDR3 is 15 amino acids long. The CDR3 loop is CATSVGRGPTDTQYF. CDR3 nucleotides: TGTGCCACCAGTGTGGGGAGGGGACCCACAGATACGCAGTATTTT.

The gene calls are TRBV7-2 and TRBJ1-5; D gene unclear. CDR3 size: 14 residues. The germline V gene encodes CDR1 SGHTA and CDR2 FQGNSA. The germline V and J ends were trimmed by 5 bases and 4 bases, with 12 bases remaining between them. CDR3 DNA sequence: TGTGCCAGCAGCCCCCGGACGGGAAATCAGCCCCAGCATTTT. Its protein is CASSPRTGNQPQHF.

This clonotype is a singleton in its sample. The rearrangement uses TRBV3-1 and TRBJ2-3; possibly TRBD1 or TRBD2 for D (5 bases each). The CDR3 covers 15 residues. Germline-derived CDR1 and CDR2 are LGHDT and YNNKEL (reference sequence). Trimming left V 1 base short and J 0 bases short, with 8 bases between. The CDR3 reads CASSQGGISTDTQYF. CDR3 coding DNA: TGTGCCAGCAGCCAAGGGGGGATTAGCACAGATACGCAGTATTTT.

CDR3: CASSVTSGTTGELFF. In nucleotides, the CDR3 is TGCGCCAGCAGCGTGACTAGCGGGACCACCGGGGAGCTGTTTTTT. This chain joins TRBV5-1 and TRBJ2-2; 11 bases align to TRBD2. Germline V gene sequence: CDR1 SGHRS, CDR2 YFSETQ. V was clipped by 4 bases and J by 4 bases; unmatched bases: 3. The CDR3 spans 15 residues.

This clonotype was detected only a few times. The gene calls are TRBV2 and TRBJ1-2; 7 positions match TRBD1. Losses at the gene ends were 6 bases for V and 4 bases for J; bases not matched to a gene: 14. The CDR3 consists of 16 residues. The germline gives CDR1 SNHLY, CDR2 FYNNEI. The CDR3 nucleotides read TGTGCCAGCAGCCCCCCGGGAGGGGGCGCATCCTATGGCTACACCTTC. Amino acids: CASSPPGGGASYGYTF.

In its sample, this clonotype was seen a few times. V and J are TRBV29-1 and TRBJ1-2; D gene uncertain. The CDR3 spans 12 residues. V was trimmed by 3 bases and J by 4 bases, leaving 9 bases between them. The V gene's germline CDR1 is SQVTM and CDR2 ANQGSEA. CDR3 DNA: TGCAGCGTTGACAGTCTATTCTATGGCTACACCTTC. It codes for CSVDSLFYGYTF.

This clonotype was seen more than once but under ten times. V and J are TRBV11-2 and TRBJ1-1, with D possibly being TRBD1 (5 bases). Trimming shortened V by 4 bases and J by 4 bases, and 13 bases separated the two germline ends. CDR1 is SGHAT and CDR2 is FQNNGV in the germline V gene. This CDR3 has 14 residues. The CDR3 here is CASSSKGGGTEAFF. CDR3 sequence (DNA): TGTGCCAGCAGCTCCAAAGGTGGGGGCACTGAAGCTTTCTTT.

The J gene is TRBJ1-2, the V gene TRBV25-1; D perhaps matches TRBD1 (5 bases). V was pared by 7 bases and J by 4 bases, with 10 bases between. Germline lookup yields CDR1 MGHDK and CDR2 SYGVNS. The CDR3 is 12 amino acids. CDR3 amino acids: CASKRDGYGYTF. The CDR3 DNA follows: TGTGCCAGCAAGAGGGACGGCTATGGCTACACCTTC.

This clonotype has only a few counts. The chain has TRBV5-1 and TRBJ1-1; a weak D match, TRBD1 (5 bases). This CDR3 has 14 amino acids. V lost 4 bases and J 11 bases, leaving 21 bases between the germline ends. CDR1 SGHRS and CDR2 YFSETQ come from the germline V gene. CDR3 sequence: CASSPRDRAFEAFF. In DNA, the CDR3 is TGCGCCAGCAGCCCCAGGGACCGAGCTTTCGAGGCTTTCTTT. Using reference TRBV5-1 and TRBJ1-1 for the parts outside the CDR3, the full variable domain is KAGVTQTPRYLIKTRGQQVTLSCSPISGHRSVSWYQQTPGQGLQFLFEYFSETQRNKGNFPGRFSGRQFSNSRSEMNVSTLELGDSALYLCASSPRDRAFEAFFGQGTRLTVV.

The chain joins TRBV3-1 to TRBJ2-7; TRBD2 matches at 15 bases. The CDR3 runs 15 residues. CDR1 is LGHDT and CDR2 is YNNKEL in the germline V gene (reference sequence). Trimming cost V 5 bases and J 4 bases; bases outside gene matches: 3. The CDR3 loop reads CASSKGTSGGYEQYF. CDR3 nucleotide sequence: TGTGCCAGCAGCAAAGGGACTAGCGGGGGGTACGAGCAGTACTTC.

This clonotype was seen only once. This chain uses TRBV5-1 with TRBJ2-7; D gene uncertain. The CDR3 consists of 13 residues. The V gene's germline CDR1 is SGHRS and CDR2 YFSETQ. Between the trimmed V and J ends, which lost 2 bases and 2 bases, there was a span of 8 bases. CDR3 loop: CASSFDVTYEQYF. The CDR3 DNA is TGCGCCAGCAGCTTCGACGTCACCTACGAGCAGTACTTC.